This T cell receptor (beta chain) comes out of a study of shared clonotypes between healthy human individuals. This was a deep-level run. Every unsorted PBMC PCR replicate was loaded with about 320 ng DNA, about 30,000 T cell genomes. Profiling relied on immunoSEQ multiplex PCR, and the TCRdb table lists in-frame clones only, not all of them. The sample consists of fewer than 550,000 clones, about 75% of them appearing once. This CDR3 comprises 15 residues. Trimming cost V 2 bases and J 3 bases, with 14 bases left between them. Germline V CDR1 and CDR2: SGHNT, YYREEE (reference sequence). Samples left unsorted employed about 100 million PBMCs for genomic DNA. Comment on this clone: The antigen is unknown.

General study results and limits: The study drew on few donors, limiting represented genetic and exposure-history diversity.

Sequencing input: PBMCs. The chain has TRBV5-4 and TRBJ2-5, with D possibly being TRBD1 (6 bases). The sequence was collected from a woman in her thirties or forties in good health. Some clones in this sample may be carry-over from other donors' samples. The CDR3 protein is CASSFRNEGEETQYF. The CDR3 nucleotides are TGTGCCAGCAGCTTTCGTAACGAGGGGGAAGAGACCCAGTACTTC.